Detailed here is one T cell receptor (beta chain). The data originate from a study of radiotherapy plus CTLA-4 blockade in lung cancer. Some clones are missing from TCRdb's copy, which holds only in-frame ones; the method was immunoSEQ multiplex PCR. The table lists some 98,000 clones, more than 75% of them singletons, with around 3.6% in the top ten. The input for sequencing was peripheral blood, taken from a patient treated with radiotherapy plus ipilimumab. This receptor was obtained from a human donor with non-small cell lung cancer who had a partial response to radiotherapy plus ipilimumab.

The CDR3 DNA reads as TGTGCCAGCACCTCGGGGCAGGGGGCTTACAATGAGCAGTTCTTC. Protein sequence: CASTSGQGAYNEQFF. This chain uses TRBV6-5 with TRBJ2-1; 8 bases are shared with TRBD1. The CDR3 loop spans 15 amino acids. V lost 7 bases to trimming and J lost 4 bases; unmatched junction nucleotides: 9. From germline, CDR1 is MNHEY and CDR2 SVGAGI.